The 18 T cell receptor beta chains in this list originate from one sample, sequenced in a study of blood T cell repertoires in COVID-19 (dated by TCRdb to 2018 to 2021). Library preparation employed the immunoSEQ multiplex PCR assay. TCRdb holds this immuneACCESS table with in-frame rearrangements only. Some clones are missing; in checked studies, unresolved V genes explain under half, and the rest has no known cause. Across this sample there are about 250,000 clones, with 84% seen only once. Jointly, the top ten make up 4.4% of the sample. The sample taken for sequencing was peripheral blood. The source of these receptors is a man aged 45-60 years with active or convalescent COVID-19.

DNA for the CDR3: TGTGCCAGCAGTGACTCGACAGGCCTTGAAGCTTTCTTT. It yields the protein CASSDSTGLEAFF. The genes are TRBV6-4 and TRBJ1-1; the D gene is possibly TRBD1 (6 bases). Germline CDR1 MRHNA, CDR2 SNTAGT. The V and J ends lost 0 bases and 7 bases respectively, with 9 bases between them. The CDR3 runs 13 residues.

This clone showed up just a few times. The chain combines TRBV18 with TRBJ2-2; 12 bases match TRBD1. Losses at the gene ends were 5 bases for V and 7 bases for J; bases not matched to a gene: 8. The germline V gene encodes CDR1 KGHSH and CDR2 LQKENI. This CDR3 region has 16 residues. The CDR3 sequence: CASSSGTGGVDGELFF. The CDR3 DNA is TGTGCCAGCTCATCCGGGACAGGGGGCGTTGACGGGGAGCTGTTTTTT.

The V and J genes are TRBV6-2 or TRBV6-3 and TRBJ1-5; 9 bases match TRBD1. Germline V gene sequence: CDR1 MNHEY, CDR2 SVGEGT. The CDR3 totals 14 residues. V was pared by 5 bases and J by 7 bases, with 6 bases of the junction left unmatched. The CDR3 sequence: CASSTTGGWQPQHF. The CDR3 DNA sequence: TGTGCCAGCAGTACGACAGGGGGGTGGCAGCCCCAGCATTTT.

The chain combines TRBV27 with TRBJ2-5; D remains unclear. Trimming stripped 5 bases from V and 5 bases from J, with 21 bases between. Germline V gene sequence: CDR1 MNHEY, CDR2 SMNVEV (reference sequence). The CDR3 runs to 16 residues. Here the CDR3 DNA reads TGTGCCAGCAGTGGAGTTTATGCCGGAGTTCAGGAGACCCAGTACTTC. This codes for CASSGVYAGVQETQYF.

Written as DNA, the CDR3 is TGCAGCGTTGGCCAGGGGTGGAATGAGCAGTTCTTC. Protein sequence: CSVGQGWNEQFF. The chain is built from TRBV29-1 and TRBJ2-1, with D possibly matching TRBD1 (6 bases). The germline V gene encodes CDR1 SQVTM and CDR2 ANQGSEA. CDR3 size: 12 residues. Trimming cost V 4 bases and J 7 bases, with 11 bases left between them.

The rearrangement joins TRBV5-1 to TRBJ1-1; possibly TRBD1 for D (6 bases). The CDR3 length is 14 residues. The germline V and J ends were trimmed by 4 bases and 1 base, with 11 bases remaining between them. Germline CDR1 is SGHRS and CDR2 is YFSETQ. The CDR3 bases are TGCGCCAGCAGCACAACGACAGGGAACACTGAAGCTTTCTTT. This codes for CASSTTTGNTEAFF.

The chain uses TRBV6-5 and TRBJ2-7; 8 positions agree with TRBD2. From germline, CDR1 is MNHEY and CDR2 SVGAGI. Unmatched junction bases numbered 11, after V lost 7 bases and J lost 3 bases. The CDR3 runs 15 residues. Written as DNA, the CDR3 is TGTGCCAGCACCCTAGGACTAGCCGGGCTCTACGAGCAGTACTTC. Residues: CASTLGLAGLYEQYF.

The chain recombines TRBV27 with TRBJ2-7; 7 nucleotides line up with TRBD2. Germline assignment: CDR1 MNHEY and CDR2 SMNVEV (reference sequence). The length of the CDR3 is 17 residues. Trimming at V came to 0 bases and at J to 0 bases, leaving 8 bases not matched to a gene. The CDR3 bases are TGTGCCAGCAGTTTATCGTTTGCGGGGGACTTCTCCTACGAGCAGTACTTC. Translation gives CASSLSFAGDFSYEQYF.

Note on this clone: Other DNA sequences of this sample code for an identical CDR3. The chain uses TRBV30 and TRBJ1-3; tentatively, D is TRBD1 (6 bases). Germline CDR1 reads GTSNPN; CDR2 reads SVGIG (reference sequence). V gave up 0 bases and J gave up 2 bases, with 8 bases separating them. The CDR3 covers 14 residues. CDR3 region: CAWSVQGAGNTIYF. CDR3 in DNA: TGTGCCTGGAGTGTACAGGGAGCTGGAAACACCATATATTTT.

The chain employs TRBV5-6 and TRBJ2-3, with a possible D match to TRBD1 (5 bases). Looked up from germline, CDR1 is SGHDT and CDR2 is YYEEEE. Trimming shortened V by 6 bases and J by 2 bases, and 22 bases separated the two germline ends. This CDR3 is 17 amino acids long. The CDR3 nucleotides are TGTGCCAGCACCACACCCCCAAACAGGCGACTCACAGATACGCAGTATTTT. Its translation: CASTTPPNRRLTDTQYF.

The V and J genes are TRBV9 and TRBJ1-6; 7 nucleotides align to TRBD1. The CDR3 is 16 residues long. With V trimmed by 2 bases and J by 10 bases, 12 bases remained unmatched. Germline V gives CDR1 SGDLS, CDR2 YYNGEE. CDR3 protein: CASSVGGRQGGSPLHF. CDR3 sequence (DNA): TGTGCCAGCAGCGTCGGCGGACGACAGGGTGGGTCACCCCTCCACTTT.

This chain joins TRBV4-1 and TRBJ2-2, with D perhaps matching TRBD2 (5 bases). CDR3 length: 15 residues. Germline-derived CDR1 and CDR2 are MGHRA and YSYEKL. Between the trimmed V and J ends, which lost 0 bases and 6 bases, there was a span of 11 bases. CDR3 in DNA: TGCGCCAGCAGCCAAGATCGGGGTTTGGCCGGGGAGCTGTTTTTT. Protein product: CASSQDRGLAGELFF.

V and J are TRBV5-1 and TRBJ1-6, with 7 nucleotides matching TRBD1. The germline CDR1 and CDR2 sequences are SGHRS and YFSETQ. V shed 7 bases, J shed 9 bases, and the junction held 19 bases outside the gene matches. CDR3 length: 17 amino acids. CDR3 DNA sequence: TGCGCCAGCGATTTTGTGCGCGACAGGGCTCGAACTTCACCCCTCCACTTT. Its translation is CASDFVRDRARTSPLHF.

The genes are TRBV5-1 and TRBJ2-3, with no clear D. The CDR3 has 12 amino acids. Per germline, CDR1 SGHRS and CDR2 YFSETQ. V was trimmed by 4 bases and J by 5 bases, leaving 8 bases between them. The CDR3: CASSRSGDTQYF. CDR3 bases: TGCGCCAGCAGCCGGTCGGGAGATACGCAGTATTTT.

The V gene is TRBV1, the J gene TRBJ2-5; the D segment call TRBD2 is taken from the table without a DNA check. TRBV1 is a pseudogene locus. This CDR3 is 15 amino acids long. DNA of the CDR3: TGCACCAGCAGACAACTAGCGGGGAGACAAGAGACCCAGTACTTC. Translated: CTSRQLAGRQETQYF.

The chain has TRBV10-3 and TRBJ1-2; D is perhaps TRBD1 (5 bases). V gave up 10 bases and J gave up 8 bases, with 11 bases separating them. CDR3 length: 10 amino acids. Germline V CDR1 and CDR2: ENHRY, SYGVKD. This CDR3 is CATQGAGYTF. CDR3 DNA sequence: TGTGCCACCCAAGGGGCGGGCTACACCTTC.

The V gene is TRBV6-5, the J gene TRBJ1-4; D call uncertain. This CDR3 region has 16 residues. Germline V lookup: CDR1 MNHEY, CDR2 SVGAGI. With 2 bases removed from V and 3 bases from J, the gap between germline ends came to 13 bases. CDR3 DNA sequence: TGTGCCAGCAGTTACGGCGGGTACAGCTCTAATGAAAAACTGTTTTTT. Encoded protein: CASSYGGYSSNEKLFF.

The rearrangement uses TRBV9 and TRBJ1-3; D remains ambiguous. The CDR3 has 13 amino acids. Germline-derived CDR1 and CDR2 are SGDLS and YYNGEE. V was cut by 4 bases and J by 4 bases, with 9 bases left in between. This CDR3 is CASSRGGGNTIYF. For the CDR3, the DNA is TGTGCCAGCAGCAGAGGAGGCGGAAACACCATATATTTT.